These T cell receptor beta chains were read from a single sample in a study of OX40 agonist ivuxolimab in advanced cancers. Data came from immunoSEQ multiplex PCR; TCRdb stores just in-frame clones and leaves some out. The sample records tens of thousands of clones, more than 80% being singletons. Sequences were derived from CD4+ or CD8+ T cells sorted from blood, sampled in a trial of the OX40 agonist ivuxolimab. All receptors derive from an adult with an advanced solid tumor such as melanoma, head and neck, liver or kidney cancer. Both conserved end residues are part of each CDR3. A D gene is named only where the DNA matches it firmly. Size tells how often a clone was seen (once, few, many) or the class of an expanded clone, and some rows leave it out.

TRBJ2-1,TRBV9,TRBD2,-,CASSVASGGARDEQFF,TGTGCCAGCAGCGTAGCTAGCGGGGGGGCTAGGGATGAGCAGTTCTTC
TRBJ2-7,TRBV27,-,-,CASSPPSYEQYF,TGTGCCAGCAGTCCACCCTCCTACGAGCAGTACTTC
TRBJ2-7,TRBV2,-,-,CASSAGGGYEQYF,TGTGCCAGCAGTGCCGGGGGCGGGTACGAGCAGTACTTC
TRBJ1-1,TRBV11-2,TRBD1,-,CASSSGQGNTEAFF,TGTGCCAGCAGCTCCGGACAGGGGAACACTGAAGCTTTCTTT
TRBJ2-1,TRBV6-5,-,-,CASSYGGQFNEQFF,TGTGCCAGCAGTTACGGGGGACAATTCAATGAGCAGTTCTTC
TRBJ2-5,TRBV27,-,-,CASSLYYQETQYF,TGTGCCAGCAGTTTATACTACCAAGAGACCCAGTACTTC
TRBJ2-1,TRBV19,-,-,CASSIGRAPREQFF,TGTGCCAGTAGTATTGGAAGGGCCCCCAGAGAGCAGTTCTTC
TRBJ2-7,TRBV19,-,-,CASSIRPGYEQYF,TGTGCCAGTAGTATTAGGCCCGGCTACGAGCAGTACTTC
TRBJ1-4,TRBV28,-,few,CASSPPRGKLFF,TGTGCCAGCAGTCCCCCGAGGGGAAAACTGTTTTTT
TRBJ2-2,TRBV27,-,-,CASSFAAGTNTGELFF,TGTGCCAGCAGTTTTGCGGCGGGGACAAACACCGGGGAGCTGTTTTTT
TRBJ1-5,TRBV9,TRBD1,-,CASSRSDRGNQPQHF,TGTGCCAGCAGCCGCTCCGACAGGGGCAATCAGCCCCAGCATTTT
TRBJ2-7,TRBV9,TRBD2,-,CASSTSGGLDGQYF,TGTGCCAGCAGCACTAGCGGGGGGCTCGACGGGCAGTACTTC
TRBJ1-4,TRBV30,-,-,CAWSGGVMITNEKLFF,TGTGCCTGGAGTGGGGGGGTTATGATAACTAATGAAAAACTGTTTTTT
TRBJ2-7,TRBV10-1,-,-,CASSELGGASYEQYF,TGCGCCAGCAGTGAGTTAGGGGGGGCTAGCTACGAGCAGTACTTC
TRBJ1-5,TRBV4-1,TRBD1,once,CASSQATGPNQPQHF,TGCGCCAGCAGCCAAGCGACAGGGCCCAATCAGCCCCAGCATTTT
TRBJ2-7,TRBV27,TRBD1,-,CASSLFSTGGSYEQYF,TGTGCCAGCAGTTTATTCTCGACAGGGGGGTCCTACGAGCAGTACTTC
TRBJ2-7,TRBV27,-,-,CASSLTGAYEQYF,TGTGCCAGCAGTTTAACGGGAGCCTACGAGCAGTACTTC
TRBJ2-7,TRBV5-4,-,once,CASSLIGEQYF,TGTGCCAGCAGCTTGATCGGAGAGCAGTACTTC
TRBJ2-1,TRBV7-9,-,-,CASSLQGRGYNEQFF,TGTGCCAGCAGCTTACAGGGAAGGGGCTACAATGAGCAGTTCTTC
TRBJ1-2,TRBV5-6,TRBD1,-,CASSFGTGGLGYTF,TGTGCCAGCAGCTTTGGGACAGGGGGTCTTGGCTACACCTTC
TRBJ1-6,TRBV27,TRBD1,-,CATRSGGSYNSPLHF,TGTGCCACCAGATCAGGGGGCTCCTATAATTCACCCCTCCACTTT
TRBJ2-7,TRBV9,-,-,CASSVAPLPTYEQYF,TGTGCCAGCAGCGTAGCCCCACTACCTACCTACGAGCAGTACTTC
TRBJ1-1,TRBV27,-,-,CASSLGQNTEAFF,TGTGCCAGCAGTTTAGGGCAGAACACTGAAGCTTTCTTT
TRBJ2-1,TRBV5-1,TRBD2,-,CASSLVGGGYNEQFF,TGCGCCAGCAGCTTGGTGGGCGGGGGATACAATGAGCAGTTCTTC
TRBJ2-7,TRBV6-5,-,-,CASRPPGDTDEYF,TGTGCCAGCAGGCCCCCGGGAGACACCGACGAGTACTTC
TRBJ1-1,TRBV30,-,medium-sized,CAWSWDAGGEAFF,TGTGCCTGGAGCTGGGACGCGGGGGGCGAAGCTTTCTTT
TRBJ2-2,TRBV5-1,TRBD2,-,CASSLSIGGRAFTGELFF,TGCGCCAGCAGCTTGAGTATAGGCGGGAGGGCCTTCACCGGGGAGCTGTTTTTT
TRBJ1-3,TRBV5-5,-,-,CASSFGSGNTIYF,TGTGCCAGCAGCTTTGGCTCTGGAAACACCATATATTTT
TRBJ2-3,TRBV30,-,-,CAWSFSGGTDTQYF,TGTGCCTGGAGCTTTAGCGGAGGCACAGATACGCAGTATTTT
TRBJ2-2,TRBV6-5,-,-,CASSYRLANTGELFF,TGTGCCAGCAGTTACCGACTAGCGAACACCGGGGAGCTGTTTTTT
TRBJ2-7,TRBV7-3,-,once,CASSLAGATYEQYF,TGTGCCAGCAGCTTAGCAGGGGCAACCTACGAGCAGTACTTC
TRBJ1-1,TRBV7-9,-,-,CASSLVRSGEGAFF,TGTGCCAGCAGCTTAGTTCGATCGGGGGAGGGAGCTTTCTTT
TRBJ2-5,TRBV7-2,TRBD2,-,CASSFLLLAEQETQYF,TGTGCCAGCAGCTTTCTCCTTCTAGCGGAGCAAGAGACCCAGTACTTC
TRBJ2-3,TRBV10-2,-,-,CASGYTDTQYF,TGCGCCAGCGGTTACACAGATACGCAGTATTTT
TRBJ1-1,TRBV10-2,TRBD1,-,CASGDRADNTEAFF,TGCGCCAGTGGGGACAGGGCCGATAACACTGAAGCTTTCTTT
TRBJ1-6,TRBV5-6,-,-,CASSTGREYNSPLHF,TGTGCCAGCAGCACCGGCAGGGAGTATAATTCACCCCTCCACTTT
TRBJ2-7,TRBV30,-,-,CAWSVLLARGGSYEQYF,TGTGCCTGGAGTGTACTTCTAGCACGAGGGGGCTCCTACGAGCAGTACTTC
TRBJ2-1,TRBV27,TRBD1,-,CASGGTGRNEQFF,TGTGCCAGCGGGGGGACAGGGAGGAATGAGCAGTTCTTC
TRBJ1-2,TRBV10-2,-,-,CASSVPGYYGYTF,TGCGCCAGCAGTGTTCCAGGGTACTATGGCTACACCTTC
TRBJ2-1,TRBV4-1,-,once,CASTPGPWGEQFF,TGCGCCAGCACCCCGGGTCCGTGGGGTGAGCAGTTCTTC
TRBJ2-3,TRBV5-1,TRBD2,-,CASSSGLAGGTDTQYF,TGCGCCAGCAGCTCCGGACTAGCGGGAGGGACAGATACGCAGTATTTT
TRBJ1-5,TRBV7-9,TRBD1,-,CASSLGTGADQPQHF,TGTGCCAGCAGTCTTGGGACAGGGGCCGATCAGCCCCAGCATTTT
TRBJ2-3,TRBV27,-,-,CASSPRTTFSTDTQYF,TGTGCCAGCAGTCCCCGGACTACTTTTAGCACAGATACGCAGTATTTT
TRBJ1-4,TRBV29-1,-,-,CSVDTGRRLEKLFF,TGCAGCGTTGATACGGGCCGACGGCTTGAAAAACTGTTTTTT
TRBJ2-7,TRBV30,TRBD1,-,CAWSVLQGHEQYF,TGTGCCTGGAGTGTCTTACAGGGGCACGAGCAGTACTTC
TRBJ2-7,TRBV11-1,TRBD2,-,CASSLLEGGGYEQYF,TGTGCCAGCAGCTTATTGGAAGGCGGGGGATACGAGCAGTACTTC
TRBJ2-7,TRBV6-1,TRBD1,-,CASEIGTASVYEQYF,TGTGCCAGCGAGATAGGGACAGCCTCCGTCTACGAGCAGTACTTC
TRBJ2-7,TRBV4-1,-,-,CASSQVSGGSSYEQYF,TGCGCCAGCAGCCAAGTCTCCGGGGGTAGCTCCTACGAGCAGTACTTC